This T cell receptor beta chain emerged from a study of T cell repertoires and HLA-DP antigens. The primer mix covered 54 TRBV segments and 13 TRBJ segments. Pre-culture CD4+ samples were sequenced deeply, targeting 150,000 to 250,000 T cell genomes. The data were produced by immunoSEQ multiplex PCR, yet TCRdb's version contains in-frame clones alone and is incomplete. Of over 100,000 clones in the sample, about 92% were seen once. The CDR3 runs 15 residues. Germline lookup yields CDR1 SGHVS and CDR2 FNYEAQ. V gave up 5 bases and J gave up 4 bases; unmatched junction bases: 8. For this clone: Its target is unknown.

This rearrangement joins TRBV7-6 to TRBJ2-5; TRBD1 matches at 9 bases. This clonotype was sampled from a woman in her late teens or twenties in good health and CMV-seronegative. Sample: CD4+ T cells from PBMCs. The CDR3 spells CASSADRGRGETQYF. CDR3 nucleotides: TGTGCCAGCAGCGCGGACAGGGGAAGGGGAGAGACCCAGTACTTC.